Each of the 16 T cell receptor beta chains below was sequenced from the same sample in a study of T cell changes during pregnancy in multiple sclerosis. TCRdb's copy holds only in-frame clones and misses some; the assay was immunoSEQ multiplex PCR. This table has tens of thousands of clones, around nine tenths appearing once. Sequenced here: CD8+ T cells from peripheral blood mononuclear cells, sampled in the first trimester of pregnancy. These receptors all stem from a female donor in good health, enrolled as a control in a pregnancy study.

This chain links TRBV28 with TRBJ1-4, with D unresolved. V lost 1 base to trimming and J lost 7 bases, with 13 bases between them. The CDR3 spans 15 residues. Germline CDR1 is MDHEN and CDR2 is SYDVKM. CDR3: CASSLYSGRSEKLFF. The CDR3 coding sequence is TGTGCCAGCAGTTTATATTCAGGCCGAAGTGAAAAACTGTTTTTT.

The CDR3 spells CASSQALDRLAGRVGTKNIQYF. The CDR3 nucleotides are TGCGCCAGCAGCCAGGCCCTCGATCGACTAGCGGGGAGGGTGGGAACCAAAAACATTCAGTACTTC. The chain joins TRBV4-3 to TRBJ2-4; 11 bases agree with TRBD2. CDR3 length equals 22 residues. The ends lost 3 bases at V and 2 bases at J; junction bases unmatched: 21. From germline, CDR1 is LGHNA and CDR2 YSLEER.

The gene calls are TRBV5-5 and TRBJ1-4; D might be TRBD1 (5 bases). The CDR3 contains 15 residues. CDR1 is SGHKS and CDR2 is YYEKEE in the germline V gene (reference sequence). Trimming pared 4 bases from V and 5 bases from J, leaving 15 bases between. This CDR3 reads CASSLEGPMNEKLFF. DNA of the CDR3: TGTGCCAGCAGCCTGGAGGGGCCGATGAATGAAAAACTGTTTTTT.

The chain links TRBV10-2 to TRBJ1-1, with a possible D match to TRBD1 (6 bases). The germline V gene encodes CDR1 WSHSY and CDR2 SAAADI. CDR3 length: 14 residues. The germline V and J ends were trimmed by 3 bases and 5 bases, with 13 bases remaining between them. The CDR3 coding sequence is TGCGCCAGCAGTGACGGGGGGCTGGGGACTGAAGCTTTCTTT. Its protein product is CASSDGGLGTEAFF.

The chain couples TRBV13 to TRBJ1-1; TRBD1 is a possible D gene (5 bases). Germline V lookup: CDR1 PRHDT, CDR2 FYEKMQ (reference sequence). The V gene lost 5 bases and the J gene lost 0 bases, with 13 bases spanning the gap. The CDR3 runs 15 residues. In DNA form, the CDR3 reads TGTGCCAGCAGCCCCCAGGGTGGAATGAACACTGAAGCTTTCTTT. The encoded protein is CASSPQGGMNTEAFF.

The J gene is TRBJ2-7, the V gene TRBV11-2; 7 positions match TRBD2. V lost 5 bases to trimming and J lost 0 bases; unmatched junction nucleotides: 1. Germline V gene data show CDR1 as SGHAT and CDR2 as FQNNGV. This CDR3 comprises 13 residues. Written as DNA, the CDR3 is TGTGCCAGCAGCCCGGGAGGCTCCTACGAGCAGTACTTC. Translation gives CASSPGGSYEQYF.

This chain connects TRBV7-6 to TRBJ1-6, with 8 nucleotides matching TRBD1. Trimming at V came to 3 bases and at J to 8 bases, leaving 3 bases not matched to a gene. The CDR3 is 14 amino acids. Germline V gene lookup returns CDR1 SGHVS and CDR2 FNYEAQ. CDR3 coding DNA: TGTGCCAGCAGCTTTTCGACAGGGGATTCACCCCTCCACTTT. It encodes CASSFSTGDSPLHF.

Concerning this clone itself: The same CDR3 arises from other DNA sequences in this sample as well. The gene calls are TRBV6-5 and TRBJ2-2; TRBD2 might be the D (5 bases). With 0 bases removed from V and 1 base from J, the gap between germline ends came to 9 bases. Germline V gene data show CDR1 as MNHEY and CDR2 as SVGAGI. The CDR3 totals 16 residues. Written as DNA, the CDR3 is TGTGCCAGCAGTTACTCGATGGGAGAGAACACCGGGGAGCTGTTTTTT. Protein: CASSYSMGENTGELFF.

The rearrangement uses TRBV19 and TRBJ1-1; TRBD1 matches 10 bases. Per germline, CDR1 LNHDA and CDR2 SQIVND (reference sequence). V shed 7 bases and J 4 bases; nucleotides not matched to a gene: 12. The CDR3 runs to 16 residues. The DNA of the CDR3 is TGTGCCAGTACCCCGACAGGGGGCGAATGGCCCACTGAAGCTTTCTTT. This sequence encodes CASTPTGGEWPTEAFF.

V is TRBV7-9 and J is TRBJ2-7; 12 positions agree with TRBD2. CDR3 length: 16 amino acids. V gave up 5 bases and J gave up 1 base; unmatched junction bases: 6. In germline, CDR1 is SEHNR, CDR2 FQNEAQ (reference sequence). CDR3: CASSPPGTSGSYEQYF. The CDR3 nucleotides are TGTGCCAGCAGCCCACCCGGGACTAGCGGGTCCTACGAGCAGTACTTC.

This chain joins TRBV15 and TRBJ2-2; weak D call: TRBD1 (6 bases). V lost 3 bases to trimming and J lost 0 bases, with 11 bases between them. Germline loops: CDR1 LNHNV, CDR2 YYDKDF (reference sequence). This CDR3 contains 16 residues. The CDR3 loop reads CATSSHRDPNTGELFF. DNA of the CDR3: TGTGCCACCAGCAGCCACAGGGATCCGAACACCGGGGAGCTGTTTTTT.

This rearrangement joins TRBV28 to TRBJ1-1; 7 bases line up with TRBD1. Unmatched junction bases numbered 17, after V lost 6 bases and J lost 4 bases. There are 17 residues in the CDR3. CDR1 is MDHEN and CDR2 is SYDVKM in the germline V gene. This chain's CDR3 is CASRAGGGAILGTEAFF. The CDR3 nucleotides are TGTGCCAGCAGGGCGGGAGGGGGCGCGATTTTAGGCACTGAAGCTTTCTTT. The full variable domain, completed using reference TRBV28 and TRBJ1-1, is DVKVTQSSRYLVKRTGEKVFLECVQDMDHENMFWYRQDPGLGLRLIYFSYDVKMKEKGDIPEGYSVSREKKERFSLILESASTNQTSMYLCASRAGGGAILGTEAFFGQGTRLTVV.

In its sample, this clone was seen a few times. CDR3 amino acids: CASSLSQGAKNEQFF. In nucleotides, the CDR3 is TGTGCCAGCAGTTTGTCCCAGGGGGCAAAGAATGAGCAGTTCTTC. The chain combines TRBV27 with TRBJ2-1; 8 nucleotides agree with TRBD1. The CDR3 runs 15 residues. Germline V gene lookup returns CDR1 MNHEY and CDR2 SMNVEV (reference sequence). V was pared by 3 bases and J by 7 bases, with 8 bases of the junction left unmatched.

The chain links TRBV5-5 to TRBJ2-5; D call uncertain. CDR1 SGHKS and CDR2 YYEKEE come from the germline V gene (reference sequence). This CDR3 contains 14 residues. Trimming shortened V by 1 base and J by 2 bases, and 9 bases separated the two germline ends. The CDR3 DNA sequence: TGTGCCAGCAGCTTGTCGGTCCAACAAGAGACCCAGTACTTC. This gives the protein CASSLSVQQETQYF.

This chain connects TRBV7-3 to TRBJ2-7, with TRBD2 matching over 10 bases. The germline V gene encodes CDR1 SGHTA and CDR2 FQGTGA. V was pared by 3 bases and J by 3 bases, with 5 bases of the junction left unmatched. This CDR3 comprises 15 residues. As DNA, the CDR3 is TGTGCCAGCAGCTTCAGCAGCGGGAGGGGCTACGAGCAGTACTTC. Its translation: CASSFSSGRGYEQYF.

The V gene is TRBV19, the J gene TRBJ1-4; 7 nucleotides align to TRBD1. The CDR3 is made up of 16 amino acids. The V segment lost 5 bases and the J segment 6 bases; nucleotides outside the gene matches: 12. Looked up from germline, CDR1 is LNHDA and CDR2 is SQIVND (reference sequence). CDR3 sequence (DNA): TGTGCCAGTAGTCCCCGGACAGGCGGAGTGGATGAAAAACTGTTTTTT. This encodes CASSPRTGGVDEKLFF. Full variable domain (missing parts from reference TRBV19 and TRBJ1-4): DGGITQSPKYLFRKEGQNVTLSCEQNLNHDAMYWYRQDPGQGLRLIYYSQIVNDFQKGDIAEGYSVSREKKESFPLTVTSAQKNPTAFYLCASSPRTGGVDEKLFFGSGTQLSVL.